The entry below describes one T cell receptor (beta chain). This specimen comes from a study of blood T cell repertoires in COVID-19. This CDR3 has 15 amino acids. Looked up from germline, CDR1 is MNHEY and CDR2 is SVGAGI. V gave up 5 bases and J gave up 5 bases; unmatched junction bases: 10. TCRdb's copy holds only in-frame clones and misses some; the assay was immunoSEQ multiplex PCR. The sample lists 470,000 or so clones, 85% to 90% occurring once. The chain carries TRBV6-5 and TRBJ2-7; TRBD1 matches 9 bases. The specimen was peripheral blood. This receptor was taken from a woman under 40 with acute or convalescent COVID-19. CDR3 nucleotide sequence: TGTGCCAGCAGTCGCCCGGGACAGGGATCTAACGAGCAGTACTTC. Its protein is CASSRPGQGSNEQYF.